A selection of T cell receptor beta chains follows, all from one sample in a study of blood T cell repertoires in COVID-19. Libraries were prepared by immunoSEQ multiplex PCR; TCRdb keeps only in-frame clonotypes and omits some of them. The sample lists tens of thousands of clones; approximately 79% were seen once. Sequenced: peripheral blood. The source of these receptors is a man aged 55 to 70 with acute or convalescent COVID-19. CDR3s include the opening cysteine and the closing phenylalanine or tryptophan. D genes are given only for firm matches. Clone size appears in some rows only: once, few, many, or a class for an expanded clone.

d_call	clone_size	v_call	j_call	cdr3_aa	cdr3_nt
TRBD1	-	TRBV2	TRBJ2-7	CASSRDRVYEQYF	TGTGCCAGCAGCCGGGACAGGGTCTACGAGCAGTACTTC
TRBD2	-	TRBV19	TRBJ2-3	CASRLSGSRDTQYF	TGTGCCAGTAGACTAAGCGGGAGCAGAGATACGCAGTATTTT
-	-	TRBV7-2	TRBJ1-4	CASSSLKNEKLFF	TGTGCCAGCAGCTCCCTAAAAAATGAAAAACTGTTTTTT
TRBD1	few	TRBV5-1	TRBJ1-6	CASSLSGQGVRPLHF	TGCGCCAGCAGCTTGTCCGGACAGGGGGTTCGACCCCTCCACTTT
-	-	TRBV10-3	TRBJ1-1	CAISENEGNTEAFF	TGTGCCATCAGTGAGAATGAGGGGAACACTGAAGCTTTCTTT
-	once	TRBV3-1/TRBV3-2	TRBJ2-1	CASSFQAEQFF	TGTGCCAGCAGCTTCCAGGCTGAGCAGTTCTTC
-	-	TRBV30	TRBJ2-7	CAWTGSSYEQYF	TGTGCCTGGACGGGGTCCTCCTACGAGCAGTACTTC
-	-	TRBV5-4	TRBJ2-5	CASGADQETQYF	TGTGCCAGCGGAGCGGACCAAGAGACCCAGTACTTC
-	once	TRBV11-2	TRBJ2-4	CATTQGAKNIQYF	TGTGCCACGACACAGGGAGCCAAAAACATTCAGTACTTC
TRBD1	few	TRBV28	TRBJ1-5	CASRERGRGNQPQHF	TGTGCCAGCAGAGAGAGGGGGCGAGGCAATCAGCCCCAGCATTTT
-	-	TRBV28	TRBJ2-5	CASSLSAAGTQYF	TGTGCCAGCAGTTTATCGGCGGCCGGGACCCAGTACTTC
TRBD2	-	TRBV12-5	TRBJ2-3	CASGFGTSGASIHTQYF	TGTGCTAGTGGTTTCGGGACTAGCGGGGCTTCTATACATACGCAGTATTTT